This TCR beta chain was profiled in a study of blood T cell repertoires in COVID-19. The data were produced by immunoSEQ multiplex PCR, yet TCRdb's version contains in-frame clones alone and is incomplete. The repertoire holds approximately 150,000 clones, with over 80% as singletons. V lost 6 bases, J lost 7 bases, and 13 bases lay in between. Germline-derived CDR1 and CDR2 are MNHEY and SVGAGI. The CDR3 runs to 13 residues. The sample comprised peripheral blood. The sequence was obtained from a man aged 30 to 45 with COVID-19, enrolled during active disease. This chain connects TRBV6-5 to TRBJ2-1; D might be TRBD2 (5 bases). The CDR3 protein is CASSGIAKNEQFF. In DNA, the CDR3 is TGTGCCAGCAGCGGGATAGCTAAAAATGAGCAGTTCTTC.